This is a list of T cell receptor beta chains from one sample in a study of spatial heterogeneity in lung cancer. MiXCR, applied by TCRdb to the 5' RACE reads, yields one record per CDR3 protein. The sample has approximately 13,000 distinct CDR3 sequences; approximately 4.6% are singletons. Here the sequenced sample was lung tumor tissue, taken at surgery. These TCRs come from a male donor with early-stage non-small cell lung cancer. The CDR3 runs from the conserved cysteine through the conserved F or W. D genes are given only for firm matches. Part of the rows lack a size; the others show once, few, many or a class for expanded clones.

d_call	j_call	cdr3_length	clone_size	v_call	cdr3_aa	cdr3_nt
-	TRBJ2-4	15	many	TRBV20-1	CSARAASIAKNIQYF	TGCAGTGCTAGAGCTGCTTCGATTGCCAAAAACATTCAGTACTTC
-	TRBJ2-3	15	many	TRBV12-3/TRBV12-4	CASSPSSRGTDTQYF	TGTGCCAGCAGTCCTTCTAGCAGAGGCACAGATACGCAGTATTTT
TRBD1	TRBJ1-4	14	many	TRBV28	CASSTRQGTEKLFF	TGTGCCAGCAGTACCCGACAGGGAACTGAAAAACTGTTTTTT
-	TRBJ1-1	14	few	TRBV5-6	CASSGRFMNTEAFF	TGTGCCAGCAGCGGACGGTTTATGAACACTGAAGCTTTCTTT
-	TRBJ1-5	13	many	TRBV4-3	CASSQDINQPQHF	TGCGCCAGCAGCCAAGACATAAATCAGCCCCAGCATTTT
-	TRBJ2-2	13	many	TRBV20-1	CSATPPPTGELFF	TGCAGTGCTACGCCCCCTCCGACCGGGGAGCTGTTTTTT
-	TRBJ2-1	13	many	TRBV6-5	CASRQTGRDEQFF	TGTGCCAGCAGACAGACAGGGAGGGATGAGCAGTTCTTC
-	TRBJ2-5	15	many	TRBV7-2	CASSLVGTVTETQYF	TGTGCCAGCAGCTTAGTGGGTACAGTAACGGAGACCCAGTACTTC
-	TRBJ2-1	11	many	TRBV29-1	CSVVGPDEQFF	TGCAGCGTAGTCGGGCCTGATGAGCAGTTCTTC
TRBD1	TRBJ2-2	15	many	TRBV7-2	CASRLDRGGVRELFF	TGTGCCAGCAGACTCGACAGGGGTGGTGTGCGGGAGCTGTTTTTT
-	TRBJ1-3	14	many	TRBV2	CASSGDISGNTIYF	TGTGCCAGCAGTGGGGACATCTCTGGAAACACCATATATTTT
-	TRBJ1-2	16	many	TRBV5-1	CASSQTTGAAQYGYTF	TGCGCCAGCAGCCAAACGACAGGCGCCGCCCAATATGGCTACACCTTC
TRBD1	TRBJ1-4	14	many	TRBV28	CASSSGQGEKKLFF	TGTGCCAGCAGTTCGGGACAGGGTGAGAAGAAACTGTTTTTT
-	TRBJ2-1	15	-	TRBV6-2/TRBV6-3	CASSYWTASDNEQFF	TGTGCCAGCAGTTACTGGACAGCCTCGGACAATGAGCAGTTCTTC
TRBD1	TRBJ1-2	15	many	TRBV6-2/TRBV6-3	CASSYRRTGENGYTF	TGTGCCAGCAGTTACCGACGGACAGGGGAGAATGGCTACACCTTC
-	TRBJ1-4	15	few	TRBV28	CASSSGAEGNEKLFF	TGTGCCAGCAGTTCGGGAGCTGAGGGAAATGAAAAACTGTTTTTT
-	TRBJ1-3	18	medium-sized	TRBV4-3	CASSQEPWVRDSGNTIYF	TGCGCCAGCAGCCAAGAACCTTGGGTCAGGGACTCTGGAAACACCATATATTTT
-	TRBJ1-1	16	many	TRBV7-2	CASSLQARGGSTEAFF	TGTGCCAGCAGCTTACAGGCCAGGGGAGGAAGCACTGAAGCTTTCTTT
-	TRBJ2-5	13	many	TRBV20-1	CSARHDYRETQYF	TGCAGTGCTCGCCACGACTATAGGGAGACCCAGTACTTC
-	TRBJ1-2	12	-	TRBV20-1	CSVRNRDYGYTF	TGCAGTGTGAGAAACAGGGACTATGGCTACACCTTC
-	TRBJ1-3	16	many	TRBV4-3	CASSTDSAFSGNTIYF	TGCGCCAGCAGCACCGACAGCGCTTTCTCTGGAAACACCATATATTTT
TRBD2	TRBJ2-2	17	many	TRBV4-1	CASSPRLAGENTGELFF	TGCGCCAGCAGCCCACGACTAGCGGGGGAGAACACCGGGGAGCTGTTTTTT
-	TRBJ1-2	15	few	TRBV5-1	CASSRRGSDQYGYTF	TGCGCCAGCAGCCGGAGGGGGAGCGATCAGTATGGCTACACCTTC
-	TRBJ2-5	12	many	TRBV29-1	CSVEGGRETQYF	TGCAGCGTTGAAGGAGGGAGAGAGACCCAGTACTTC
-	TRBJ2-7	13	many	TRBV20-1	CSARGQISYEQYF	TGCAGTGCTAGAGGACAGATTTCCTACGAGCAGTACTTC
-	TRBJ1-4	13	many	TRBV15	CATSRSDPEKLFF	TGTGCCACCAGCAGATCCGACCCCGAAAAACTGTTTTTT
-	TRBJ2-6	18	many	TRBV12-3/TRBV12-4	CASSSLRRLYSGANVLTF	TGTGCCAGCAGTTCATTACGGCGGTTATACTCTGGGGCCAACGTCCTGACTTTC
-	TRBJ1-2	11	many	TRBV7-9	CASERDYGYTF	TGTGCCAGCGAAAGGGACTATGGCTACACCTTC
TRBD1	TRBJ2-3	14	many	TRBV7-6	CASSLTGQKDTQYF	TGTGCCAGCAGCTTAACGGGACAGAAAGATACGCAGTATTTT